Listed here are 3 T cell receptor beta chains from one sample, sequenced in a study of T cell responses to AZD1222 COVID-19 vaccine. Generated by immunoSEQ multiplex PCR, the TCRdb table keeps only in-frame clones and is missing some. The sample lists around 100,000 clones, 90% occurring once. Sample: peripheral blood, taken on day 0 of AZD1222 vaccination. These receptor sequences come from an adult in good health.

This chain uses TRBV7-3 with TRBJ2-2; D might be TRBD1 (6 bases). Per the germline V gene, CDR1 is SGHTA and CDR2 is FQGTGA. The CDR3 loop spans 14 amino acids. The V end was cut by 5 bases, the J end by 4 bases, with 11 bases between. CDR3 in amino acids: CASSPQQGTGELFF. The CDR3 DNA is TGTGCCAGCAGCCCCCAACAGGGCACCGGGGAGCTGTTTTTT.

This chain uses TRBV5-8 with TRBJ2-7, with D possibly matching TRBD1 (5 bases). This CDR3 has 15 amino acids. The germline gives CDR1 SGHTS, CDR2 YDEGEE. V was pared by 5 bases and J by 9 bases, with 24 bases between. CDR3 sequence (DNA): TGTGCCAGCAGGCTCCGAACAGGACGACCAAAGGGGCAGTACTTC. This encodes CASRLRTGRPKGQYF.

The V gene is TRBV19, the J gene TRBJ1-2, with D perhaps matching TRBD1 (5 bases). The V and J ends lost 6 bases and 4 bases respectively, with 18 bases between them. CDR1 and CDR2 from the germline V gene are LNHDA and SQIVND (reference sequence). This CDR3 contains 15 residues. Here the CDR3 reads CASSSSSRGSYGYTF. The CDR3 DNA sequence: TGTGCCAGTAGCTCATCCTCGAGGGGCAGCTATGGCTACACCTTC.